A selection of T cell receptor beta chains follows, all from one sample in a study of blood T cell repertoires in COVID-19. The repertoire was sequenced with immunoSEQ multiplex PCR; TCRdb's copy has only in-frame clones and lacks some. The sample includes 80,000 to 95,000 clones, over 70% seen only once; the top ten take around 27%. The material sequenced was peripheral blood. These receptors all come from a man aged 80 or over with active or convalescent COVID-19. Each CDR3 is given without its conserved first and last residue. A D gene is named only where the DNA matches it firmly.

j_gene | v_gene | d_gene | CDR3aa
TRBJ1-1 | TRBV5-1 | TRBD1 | ASSSGTALNTEAF
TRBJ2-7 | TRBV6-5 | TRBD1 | ASRRTGGSYEQY
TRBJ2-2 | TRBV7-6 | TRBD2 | ASSLRGGIAPNTGELF
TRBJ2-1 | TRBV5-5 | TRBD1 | ASALGTGSYEQF
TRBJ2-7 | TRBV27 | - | ASSSPGKSSYEQY
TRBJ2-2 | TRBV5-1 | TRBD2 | ASSDRLAGGTGELF
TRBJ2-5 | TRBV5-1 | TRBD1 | ASSSGTGAQETQY
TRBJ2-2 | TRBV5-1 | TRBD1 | ASSRDSETGELF
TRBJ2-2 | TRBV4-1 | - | ASSRAAGATTGELF
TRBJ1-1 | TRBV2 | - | ASSFAAGVNTEAF
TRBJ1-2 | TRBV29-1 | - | SVAGLTRLHLRT
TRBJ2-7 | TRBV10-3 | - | AISGGGGYEQY
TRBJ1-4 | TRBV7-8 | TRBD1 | ASGDRVNEKLF
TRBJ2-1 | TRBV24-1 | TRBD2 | ATSDLRVGGKNEQF
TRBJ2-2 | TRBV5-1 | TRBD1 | ASSLAFLGQGYTGELF
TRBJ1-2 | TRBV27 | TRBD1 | ASSHGQGPYGYT
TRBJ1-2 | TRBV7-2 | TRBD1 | ASSRDRLNYGYT
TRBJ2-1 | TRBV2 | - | ASNGLVSYNEQF
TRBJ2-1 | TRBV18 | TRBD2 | ASSRTSGGPDNEQF
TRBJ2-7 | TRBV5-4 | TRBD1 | ASSLDLGQGGYEQY
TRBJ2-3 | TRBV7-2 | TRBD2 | ASSVNAGGKDTQY
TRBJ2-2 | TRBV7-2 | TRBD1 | ASSSTGPAGELF
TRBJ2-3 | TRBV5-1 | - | ASSLVGGVDTQY